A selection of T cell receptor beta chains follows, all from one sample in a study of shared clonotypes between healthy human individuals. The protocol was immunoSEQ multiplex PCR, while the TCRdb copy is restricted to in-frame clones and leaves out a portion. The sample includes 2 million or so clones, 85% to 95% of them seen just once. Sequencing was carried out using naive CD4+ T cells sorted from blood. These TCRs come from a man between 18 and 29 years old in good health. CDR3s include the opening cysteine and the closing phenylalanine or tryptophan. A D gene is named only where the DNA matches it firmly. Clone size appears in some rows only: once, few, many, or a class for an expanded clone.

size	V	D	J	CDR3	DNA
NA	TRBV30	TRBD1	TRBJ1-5	CAWSHGTVDQPQHF	TGTGCCTGGAGTCACGGGACAGTCGATCAGCCCCAGCATTTT
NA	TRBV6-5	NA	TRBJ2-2	CASSYSWGGTGELFF	TGTGCCAGCAGTTACTCATGGGGCGGGACCGGGGAGCTGTTTTTT
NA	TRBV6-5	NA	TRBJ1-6	CASSSPGFNSPLHF	TGTGCCAGCAGTTCGCCGGGCTTTAATTCACCCCTCCACTTT
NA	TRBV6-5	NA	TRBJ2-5	CASSRGEETQYF	TGTGCCAGCAGTCGTGGTGAAGAGACCCAGTACTTC
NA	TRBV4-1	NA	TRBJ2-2	CASSQVMSGELFF	TGCGCCAGCAGCCAAGTAATGTCCGGGGAGCTGTTTTTT
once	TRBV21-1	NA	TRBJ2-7	CASSKAPGQGDYEQYF	TGTGCCAGCAGCAAAGCGCCGGGACAGGGGGACTACGAGCAGTACTTC
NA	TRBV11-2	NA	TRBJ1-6	CASSLVVGEWPLHF	TGTGCCAGCAGCTTAGTGGTAGGCGAGTGGCCCCTCCACTTT
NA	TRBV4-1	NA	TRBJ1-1	CASSQGVTFGYTEAFF	TGCGCCAGCAGCCAAGGAGTGACGTTCGGGTACACTGAAGCTTTCTTT
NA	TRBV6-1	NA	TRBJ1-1	CASSDPQLPEAFF	TGTGCCAGCAGTGACCCCCAGCTCCCTGAAGCTTTCTTT
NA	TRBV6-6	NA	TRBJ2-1	CASSRGQSSYNEQFF	TGTGCCAGCAGCCGGGGACAAAGCTCCTACAATGAGCAGTTCTTC
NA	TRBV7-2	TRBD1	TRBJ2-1	CASSFDGTATYNEQFF	TGTGCCAGCAGCTTTGACGGGACAGCCACCTACAATGAGCAGTTCTTC
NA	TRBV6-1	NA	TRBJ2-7	CASRAGLEKRGEQYF	TGTGCCAGCAGGGCAGGACTGGAAAAAAGGGGGGAGCAGTACTTC
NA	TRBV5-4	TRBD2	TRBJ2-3	CASSSETSRGRDTQYF	TGTGCCAGCAGCTCGGAGACTAGCCGTGGGAGGGATACGCAGTATTTT
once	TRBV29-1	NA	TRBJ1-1	CSFQGNTEAFF	TGCAGCTTCCAGGGGAACACTGAAGCTTTCTTT
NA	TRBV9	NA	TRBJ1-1	CASSVLPGTNTEAFF	TGTGCCAGCAGCGTATTGCCAGGAACAAACACTGAAGCTTTCTTT
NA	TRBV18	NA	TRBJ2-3	CASSPPHADTQYF	TGTGCCAGCTCACCTCCACACGCGGATACGCAGTATTTT
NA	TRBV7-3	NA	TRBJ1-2	CASSPDSGLYYGYTF	TGTGCCAGCAGCCCTGACTCCGGGCTCTACTATGGCTACACCTTC
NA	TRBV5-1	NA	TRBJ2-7	CASSLELLGEQYF	TGCGCCAGCAGCTTGGAATTGCTTGGGGAGCAGTACTTC
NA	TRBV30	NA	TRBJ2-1	CAWSVYGNEQFF	TGTGCCTGGAGTGTATACGGGAATGAGCAGTTCTTC
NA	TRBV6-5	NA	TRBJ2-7	CASSYSRQYEQYF	TGTGCCAGCAGTTACTCGAGGCAGTACGAGCAGTACTTC
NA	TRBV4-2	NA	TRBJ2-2	CASSPHTGELFF	TGTGCCAGCAGCCCCCACACCGGGGAGCTGTTTTTT
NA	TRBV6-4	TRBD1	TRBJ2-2	CASSGTGGGTGELFF	TGTGCCAGCAGTGGGACAGGGGGCGGCACCGGGGAGCTGTTTTTT
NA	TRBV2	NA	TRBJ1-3	CARGLNRNTIYF	TGTGCCAGGGGATTAAATCGAAACACCATATATTTT
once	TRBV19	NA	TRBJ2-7	CASTPPTGSSYEQYF	TGTGCCAGTACCCCTCCTACAGGGAGCTCGTACGAGCAGTACTTC
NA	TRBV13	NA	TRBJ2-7	CASRTTPAGEQYF	TGTGCCAGCAGGACCACCCCGGCGGGAGAGCAGTACTTC
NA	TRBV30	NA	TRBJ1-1	CAYIRGTEAFF	TGTGCCTACATCCGGGGGACTGAAGCTTTCTTT
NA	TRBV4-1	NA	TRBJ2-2	CASSLSGTTNTGELFF	TGCGCCAGCAGCCTCTCAGGGACGACGAACACCGGGGAGCTGTTTTTT
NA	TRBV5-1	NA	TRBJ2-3	CASSSGGGTDTQYF	TGCGCCAGCAGCTCTGGAGGGGGGACAGATACGCAGTATTTT
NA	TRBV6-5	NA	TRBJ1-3	CASSYLRYGNTIYF	TGTGCCAGCAGTTACCTCAGATATGGAAACACCATATATTTT
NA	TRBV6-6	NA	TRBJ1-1	CASSYLSGGNTEAFF	TGTGCCAGCAGTTACTTGTCCGGGGGCAACACTGAAGCTTTCTTT
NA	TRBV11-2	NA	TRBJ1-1	CASSQTGNTEAFF	TGTGCCAGCAGCCAAACAGGGAACACTGAAGCTTTCTTT
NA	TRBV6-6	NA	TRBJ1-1	CASRTDWGVGNTEAFF	TGTGCCAGCAGGACCGATTGGGGCGTGGGGAACACTGAAGCTTTCTTT
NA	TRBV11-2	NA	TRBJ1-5	CASSSEVGALAQPQHF	TGTGCCAGCAGCTCCGAGGTGGGGGCTTTAGCTCAGCCCCAGCATTTT
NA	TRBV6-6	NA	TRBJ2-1	CASNMYWDNEQFF	TGTGCCAGCAACATGTACTGGGACAATGAGCAGTTCTTC
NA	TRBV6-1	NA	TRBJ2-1	CASSERSGFNEQFF	TGTGCCAGCAGTGAAAGGTCAGGCTTTAATGAGCAGTTCTTC
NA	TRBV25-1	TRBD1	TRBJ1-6	CASTASRGSNSPLHF	TGTGCCAGCACGGCGAGCAGGGGGTCGAATTCACCCCTCCACTTT
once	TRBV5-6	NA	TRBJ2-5	CASSSDLIEETQYF	TGTGCCAGCAGCTCGGACTTAATCGAAGAGACCCAGTACTTC
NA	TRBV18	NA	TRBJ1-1	CASSPGRNTEAFF	TGTGCCAGCTCACCCGGCAGGAACACTGAAGCTTTCTTT
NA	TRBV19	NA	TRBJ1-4	CASSSQGIKEKLFF	TGTGCCAGTAGTTCCCAGGGGATCAAAGAAAAACTGTTTTTT
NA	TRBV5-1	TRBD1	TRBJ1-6	CASSQDGTGGNSPLHF	TGCGCCAGCAGCCAAGACGGGACAGGGGGTAATTCACCCCTCCACTTT
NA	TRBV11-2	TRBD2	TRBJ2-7	CASSSVSGRGVYEQYF	TGTGCCAGCAGCTCCGTTAGCGGGAGGGGAGTCTACGAGCAGTACTTC
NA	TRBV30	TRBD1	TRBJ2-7	CAWVGKQGKYEQYF	TGTGCCTGGGTCGGGAAACAGGGGAAATACGAGCAGTACTTC
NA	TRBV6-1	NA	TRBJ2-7	CASRPASGSTYEQYF	TGTGCCAGCAGACCAGCCTCCGGATCCACCTACGAGCAGTACTTC
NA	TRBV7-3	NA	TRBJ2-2	CASRRPGPGELFF	TGTGCCAGCAGACGCCCAGGGCCCGGGGAGCTGTTTTTT
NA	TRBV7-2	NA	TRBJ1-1	CASRVQGGNTEAFF	TGTGCCAGCAGGGTCCAAGGGGGGAACACTGAAGCTTTCTTT
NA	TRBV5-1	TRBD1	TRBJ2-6	CASSFDRVASSGANVLTF	TGCGCCAGCAGCTTCGACAGGGTGGCCAGCTCTGGGGCCAACGTCCTGACTTTC
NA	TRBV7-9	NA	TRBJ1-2	CASSLGGTRGGYTF	TGTGCCAGCAGCTTGGGGGGCACCCGGGGTGGCTACACCTTC
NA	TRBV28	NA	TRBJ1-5	CASKTPGTGYQPQHF	TGTGCCAGCAAAACTCCCGGGACGGGTTATCAGCCCCAGCATTTT
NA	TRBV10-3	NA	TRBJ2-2	CAITGGLNTGELFF	TGTGCCATCACTGGGGGACTTAACACCGGGGAGCTGTTTTTT
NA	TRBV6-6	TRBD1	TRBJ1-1	CASSSDRGGAEAFF	TGTGCCAGCAGTTCGGACAGGGGTGGCGCTGAAGCTTTCTTT
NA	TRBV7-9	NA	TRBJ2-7	CASSLNMWGVTYEQYF	TGTGCCAGCAGCTTAAATATGTGGGGGGTGACCTACGAGCAGTACTTC
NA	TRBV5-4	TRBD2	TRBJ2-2	CASSAASGLNTGELFF	TGTGCCAGCAGCGCCGCTAGCGGACTGAACACCGGGGAGCTGTTTTTT
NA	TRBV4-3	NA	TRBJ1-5	CASSQVQGNQPQHF	TGCGCCAGCAGCCAAGTCCAGGGGAATCAGCCCCAGCATTTT
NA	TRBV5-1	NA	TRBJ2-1	CASSLTGGNEQFF	TGCGCCAGCAGCTTGACAGGAGGGAATGAGCAGTTCTTC
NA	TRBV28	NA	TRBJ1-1	CASSLKGVLGAFF	TGTGCCAGCAGTTTAAAAGGAGTTCTAGGAGCTTTCTTT
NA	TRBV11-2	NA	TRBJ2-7	CASSPGGWRSVSYEQYF	TGTGCCAGCAGCCCCGGGGGTTGGCGGTCCGTTTCCTACGAGCAGTACTTC
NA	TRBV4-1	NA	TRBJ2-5	CASSQALQETQYF	TGCGCCAGCAGCCAAGCTCTACAAGAGACCCAGTACTTC
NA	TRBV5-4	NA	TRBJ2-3	CASSLGRGSTDTQYF	TGTGCCAGCAGCTTAGGCCGGGGGAGCACAGATACGCAGTATTTT